The 25 T cell receptor beta chains below come from one sample, sequenced in a study of glioma-infiltrating T cells. Using RNA template, CDR3s of TCR alpha and beta were amplified with iRepertoire arm-PCR. TCRdb re-analysed the multiplex PCR reads in MiXCR, keeping a single row per CDR3 protein. Of about 380,000 distinct CDR3 sequences in the sample, 35% to 45% were seen once. The sample was glioma tissue, nonneoplastic brain tissue, or PBMCs (not recorded which). Receptor source: a human donor with low-grade glioma or glioblastoma, undergoing nonglioma brain surgery, or in good health (not recorded which).

Of note for this clonotype: It may be a read error: a sequence one base away is much more abundant. The V and J genes are TRBV28 and TRBJ2-5; D is undetermined. In germline, CDR1 is MDHEN, CDR2 SYDVKM. The CDR3 has 12 amino acids. The V and J ends lost 2 bases and 6 bases respectively, with 7 bases between them. The CDR3 reads CASSLVMQTQYF. CDR3 coding DNA: TGTGCCAGCAGTTTAGTTATGCAGACCCAGTACTTC.

This clonotype was seen repeatedly, ten times or more. The chain links TRBV20-1 to TRBJ1-5, with a possible D match to TRBD1 (5 bases). This CDR3 comprises 13 residues. Germline V gene sequence: CDR1 DFQATT, CDR2 SNEGSKA (reference sequence). V lost 2 bases to trimming and J lost 3 bases, with 8 bases between them. The CDR3 sequence: CSARTRANQPQHF. In nucleotides, the CDR3 is TGCAGTGCTAGAACCAGGGCCAATCAGCCCCAGCATTTT.

This clonotype was counted at least ten times. This sequence joins TRBV28 and TRBJ2-1, with a possible D match to TRBD1 (6 bases). The V gene lost 6 bases and the J gene lost 10 bases, with 13 bases spanning the gap. From germline, CDR1 is MDHEN and CDR2 SYDVKM. The CDR3 totals 12 residues. CDR3 coding DNA: TGTGCCAGCAGGTCACAGGGCTGGGAGCAGTTCTTC. Translation: CASRSQGWEQFF.

This clonotype was counted a few times. This chain connects TRBV15 to TRBJ2-7, with 7 nucleotides matching TRBD2. The CDR3 contains 18 residues. Germline V gene sequence: CDR1 LNHNV, CDR2 YYDKDF (reference sequence). V was pared by 0 bases and J by 3 bases, with 14 bases of the junction left unmatched. The CDR3: CATSRDPPGLPPSYEQYF. The CDR3 DNA sequence: TGTGCCACCAGCAGAGATCCCCCGGGACTACCACCGAGCTACGAGCAGTACTTC. The complete variable domain, with remaining parts taken from reference TRBV15 and TRBJ2-7, reads DAMVIQNPRYQVTQFGKPVTLSCSQTLNHNVMYWYQQKSSQAPKLLFHYYDKDFNNEADTPDNFQSRRPNTSFCFLDIRSPGLGDTAMYLCATSRDPPGLPPSYEQYFGPGTRLTVT.

This clonotype was seen more than once but under ten times. The chain joins TRBV7-6 to TRBJ1-6; a possible D gene is TRBD1 (5 bases). The CDR3 has 15 amino acids. The ends were cut back, 3 bases at V and 7 bases at J, with 13 bases in the middle. The germline gives CDR1 SGHVS, CDR2 FNYEAQ. CDR3 in amino acids: CASSFQAGNNSPLHF. The CDR3 DNA sequence: TGTGCCAGCAGCTTCCAGGCAGGGAACAATTCACCCCTCCACTTT.

This clonotype occurred a few times. The chain joins TRBV7-9 to TRBJ2-1; TRBD1 aligns across 7 bases. The CDR3 is 14 amino acids. Germline V gives CDR1 SEHNR, CDR2 FQNEAQ (reference sequence). The trim removed 5 bases at V and 9 bases at J, leaving 10 bases unmatched. CDR3 sequence (DNA): TGTGCCAGCAGCAGAAGACCGGGACAGCTTGAGCAGTTCTTC. Translating it yields CASSRRPGQLEQFF.

This clonotype was counted a few times. The rearrangement links TRBV7-3 to TRBJ2-1; TRBD2 aligns across 11 bases. The CDR3 is made up of 16 amino acids. CDR1 and CDR2 (germline): SGHTA, FQGTGA. V was pared by 5 bases and J by 4 bases, with 7 bases of the junction left unmatched. The CDR3 is CASSLWTSGPYNEQFF. In nucleotides, the CDR3 is TGTGCCAGCAGCCTGTGGACTAGCGGGCCGTACAATGAGCAGTTCTTC.

In its sample, this clonotype was seen a few times. J is TRBJ2-2 and V is TRBV12-3 or TRBV12-4; TRBD2 matches at 11 bases. V was pared by 2 bases and J by 0 bases, with 2 bases of the junction left unmatched. The CDR3 contains 17 residues. CDR3 sequence (DNA): TGTGCCAGCAGTTTACTAGCGGGAGGCCCGAACACCGGGGAGCTGTTTTTT. Residues: CASSLLAGGPNTGELFF.

The J gene is TRBJ2-1, the V gene TRBV7-2; 16 nucleotides align to TRBD2. Germline CDR1 reads SGHTA; CDR2 reads FQGNSA. CDR3 length equals 16 residues. V gave up 5 bases and J gave up 14 bases; unmatched junction bases: 12. CDR3 sequence (DNA): TGTGCCAGCAGCCTTCAACAGGGACTAGCGGGAGGGGAGAAGTTCTTC. This codes for CASSLQQGLAGGEKFF.

The count of this clonotype is one. A much larger clone is a single base away; this may be a read error. The rearrangement links TRBV7-2 to TRBJ2-3; no clear D. CDR3 size: 15 residues. Germline V gene data show CDR1 as SGHTA and CDR2 as FQGNSA. The chain's CDR3 is CAGSPIGGPTDTQYF. Here the CDR3 DNA reads TGTGCCGGCAGCCCGATTGGCGGACCCACAGATACGCAGTATTTT.

This chain links TRBV6-2 or TRBV6-3 with TRBJ2-1, with D unclear. Looked up from germline, CDR1 is MNHEY and CDR2 is SVGEGT. The CDR3 has 13 amino acids. Between the trimmed V and J ends, which lost 4 bases and 4 bases, there was a span of 8 bases. The CDR3 DNA reads TGTGCCAGCAGTTTGTTTCTATACAATGAGCAGTTCTTC. Translated: CASSLFLYNEQFF.

On this clonotype itself: With a much larger clone just one base away, this may be a read error. The chain carries TRBV28 and TRBJ2-3; 8 bases agree with TRBD2. CDR1 is MDHEN, CDR2 SYDVKM, per germline. This CDR3 has 18 residues. CDR3 region: CAGSSLGGSGSAPDTQYF. CDR3 sequence (DNA): TGTGCCGGCAGTTCTCTTGGGGGGAGCGGGAGTGCCCCAGATACGCAGTATTTT. The whole variable domain, remainder taken from reference TRBV28 and TRBJ2-3, is DVKVTQSSRYLVKRTGEKVFLECVQDMDHENMFWYRQDPGLGLRLIYFSYDVKMKEKGDIPEGYSVSREKKERFSLILESASTNQTSMYLCAGSSLGGSGSAPDTQYFGPGTRLTVL.

This clonotype was observed at least ten times. The gene calls are TRBV6-2 or TRBV6-3 and TRBJ2-7; D is unclear. Looked up from germline, CDR1 is MNHEY and CDR2 is SVGEGT. This CDR3 region has 12 residues. V lost 5 bases to trimming and J lost 0 bases, with 5 bases between them. In DNA, the CDR3 is TGTGCCAGCAGTCAGGACTCCTACGAGCAGTACTTC. As protein: CASSQDSYEQYF.

This clonotype was found a few times. The V and J genes are TRBV3-1 and TRBJ1-2, with no clear D. The V end was cut by 0 bases, the J end by 13 bases, with 18 bases between. CDR1 is LGHDT, CDR2 YNNKEL, per germline (reference sequence). This CDR3 region has 14 residues. The CDR3 loop is CASSQDLVGRGGTF. CDR3 in DNA: TGTGCCAGCAGCCAAGATCTGGTGGGTAGAGGTGGCACCTTC.

The CDR3 DNA reads as TGTGCCAGCAGCTCTGTGGGGTACGAGCAGTACTTC. Its protein product is CASSSVGYEQYF. This chain connects TRBV7-9 to TRBJ2-7; D ambiguous. This CDR3 region has 12 residues. Trimming shortened V by 4 bases and J by 4 bases, and 8 bases separated the two germline ends. CDR1 is SEHNR and CDR2 is FQNEAQ in the germline V gene (reference sequence).

Ten or more counts support this clonotype. V gene TRBV27 combines with J gene TRBJ2-5, with no clear D. Between the trimmed V and J ends, which lost 3 bases and 0 bases, there was a span of 11 bases. The length of the CDR3 is 15 residues. Germline V gene lookup returns CDR1 MNHEY and CDR2 SMNVEV (reference sequence). In DNA form, the CDR3 reads TGTGCCAGCAGTTTGGTAGCAATCTACCAAGAGACCCAGTACTTC. It translates to CASSLVAIYQETQYF.

This clonotype was picked up many times. The rearrangement joins TRBV20-1 to TRBJ2-6, with 10 bases aligning to TRBD2. Trimming at V came to 0 bases and at J to 2 bases, leaving 10 bases not matched to a gene. Germline loops: CDR1 DFQATT, CDR2 SNEGSKA (reference sequence). CDR3 size: 19 residues. For the CDR3, the DNA is TGCAGTGCTAGAGAAGCGGGACGGCTAGCGGGAGCTGGGGCCAACGTCCTGACTTTC. Protein product: CSAREAGRLAGAGANVLTF.

There are many counts of this clonotype. The V and J genes are TRBV6-1 and TRBJ1-1, with 10 positions matching TRBD1. The ends lost 5 bases at V and 5 bases at J; junction bases unmatched: 5. CDR1 is MNHNS, CDR2 SASEGT, per germline. The CDR3 covers 14 residues. CDR3 region: CASSFDRGRTEAFF. In DNA, the CDR3 is TGTGCCAGCAGTTTTGACAGGGGGCGAACTGAAGCTTTCTTT.

The table lists this clonotype with a few counts. The chain carries TRBV4-3 and TRBJ1-5; D is perhaps TRBD1 (5 bases). Germline CDR1 and CDR2: LGHNA and YSLEER. This CDR3 has 14 amino acids. Deletions cut 4 bases from V and 2 bases from J, with 9 bases between. Written as DNA, the CDR3 is TGCGCCAGCAGCCTGGACACTCGCAATCAGCCCCAGCATTTT. It codes for CASSLDTRNQPQHF.

This chain joins TRBV20-1 and TRBJ2-7, with a weak D call TRBD2 (6 bases). Germline V gene data show CDR1 as DFQATT and CDR2 as SNEGSKA (reference sequence). CDR3 length equals 14 residues. CDR3 nucleotides: TGCAGCGCCCGGGCGAGCGGGTTCTCCTACGAGCAGTACTTC. This gives the protein CSARASGFSYEQYF.

The chain employs TRBV6-2 or TRBV6-3 and TRBJ1-2, with D unclear. Per the germline V gene, CDR1 is MNHEY and CDR2 is SVGEGT. The CDR3 spans 12 residues. The CDR3, as DNA: TGTGTTAGCAGTTCAAGGGTGTTTGGTTACACCTTC. This gives the protein CVSSSRVFGYTF.

A word on this clonotype: A junction boundary mismatches the germline segment, possibly from a read error. The chain has TRBV27 and TRBJ2-5, with 9 bases that match TRBD1. The CDR3 length is 15 residues. Germline V gives CDR1 MNHEY, CDR2 SMNVEV (reference sequence). In DNA form, the CDR3 reads TGTGCCACCAGTGATCCGGGACAGGGCCAAGAGACCCAGTACTTC. Amino acid sequence: CATSDPGQGQETQYF.

V is TRBV7-9 and J is TRBJ1-1; no firm D call. V was pared by 1 base and J by 0 bases, with 6 bases between. Germline CDR1 and CDR2: SEHNR and FQNEAQ (reference sequence). There are 14 residues in the CDR3. CDR3 sequence (DNA): TGTGCCAGCAGCTTAGAGGTCCTGAACACTGAAGCTTTCTTT. It specifies CASSLEVLNTEAFF.

For this clonotype: It is unclear where the CDR3 begins or ends on the DNA, so no DNA is shown, and the CDR3 is as TCRdb lists it. This sequence joins TRBV4-3 and TRBJ2-7; TRBD1 is taken as the D call from the table, unchecked against the DNA. Germline assignment: CDR1 LGHNA and CDR2 YSLEER. The CDR3 extends over 17 residues, inclusive of both ends. CDR3: CASSQDTFGASPGEQYF.

This clonotype was picked up many times. J is TRBJ1-2 and V is TRBV28, with D tentatively TRBD1 (5 bases). Germline-derived CDR1 and CDR2 are MDHEN and SYDVKM. V was clipped by 6 bases and J by 2 bases, with 13 bases between them. CDR3 size: 14 residues. The CDR3 region has the DNA TGTGCCAGCAGGTCGGACACGCGGAACTATGGCTACACCTTC. Protein sequence: CASRSDTRNYGYTF.